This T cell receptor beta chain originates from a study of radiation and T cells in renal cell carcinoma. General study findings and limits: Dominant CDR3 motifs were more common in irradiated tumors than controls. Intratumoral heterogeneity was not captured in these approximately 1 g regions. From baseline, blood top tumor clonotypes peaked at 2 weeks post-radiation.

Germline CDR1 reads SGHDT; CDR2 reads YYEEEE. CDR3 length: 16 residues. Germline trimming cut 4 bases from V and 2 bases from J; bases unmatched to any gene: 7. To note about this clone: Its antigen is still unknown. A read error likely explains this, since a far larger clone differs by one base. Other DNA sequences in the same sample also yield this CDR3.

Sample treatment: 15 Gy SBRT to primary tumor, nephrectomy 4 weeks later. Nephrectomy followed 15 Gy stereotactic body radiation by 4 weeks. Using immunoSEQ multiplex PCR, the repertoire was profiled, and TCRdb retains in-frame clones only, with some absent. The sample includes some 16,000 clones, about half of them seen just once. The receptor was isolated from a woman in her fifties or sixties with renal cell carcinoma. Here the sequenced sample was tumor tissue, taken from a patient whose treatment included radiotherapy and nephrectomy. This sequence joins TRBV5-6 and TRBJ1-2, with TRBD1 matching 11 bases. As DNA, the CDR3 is TGTGCCAGCAGCCACGGACAGGGGGCGGAAAACTATGGCTACACCTTC. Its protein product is CASSHGQGAENYGYTF.